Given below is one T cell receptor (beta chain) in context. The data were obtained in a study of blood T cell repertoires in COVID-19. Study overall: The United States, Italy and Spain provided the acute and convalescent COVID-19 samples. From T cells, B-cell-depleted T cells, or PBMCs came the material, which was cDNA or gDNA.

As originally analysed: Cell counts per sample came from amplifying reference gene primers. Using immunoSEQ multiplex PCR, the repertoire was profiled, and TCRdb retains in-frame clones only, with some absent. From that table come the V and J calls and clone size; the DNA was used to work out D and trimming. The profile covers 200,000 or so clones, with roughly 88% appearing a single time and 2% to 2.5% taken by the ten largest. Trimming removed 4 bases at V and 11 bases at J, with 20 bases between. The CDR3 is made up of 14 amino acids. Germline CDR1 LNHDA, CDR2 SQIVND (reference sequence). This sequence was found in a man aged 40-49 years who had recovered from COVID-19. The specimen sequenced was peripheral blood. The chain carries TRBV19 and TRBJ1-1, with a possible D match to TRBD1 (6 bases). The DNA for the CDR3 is TGTGCCAGTAGTAAGAACCGTCATGGACAGTTCGCTTTCTTT. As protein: CASSKNRHGQFAFF.